The present TCR beta chain was sequenced within a study of T-cell memory formation after mild COVID-19. CDR3 length equals 15 residues. Trimming at V came to 3 bases and at J to 2 bases, leaving 5 bases not matched to a gene. Germline V gene sequence: CDR1 SGHKS, CDR2 YYEKEE (reference sequence). A single record per CDR3 protein comes from TCRdb applying MiXCR to the 5' RACE reads. Of around 440,000 distinct CDR3 sequences in the sample, about 20% were seen once. This chain joins TRBV5-5 and TRBJ2-7, with 10 bases that match TRBD1. Material: PBMCs or a T cell subset sorted from them (not recorded which). The clonotype comes from an adult woman who had mild COVID-19 (a few samples of this study predate the infection). Cell type and time point are not known. CDR3 in amino acids: CASSSRQGATYEQYF. The CDR3 nucleotides read TGTGCCAGCAGCTCGAGACAGGGGGCAACCTACGAGCAGTACTTC.